This T cell receptor (beta chain) was documented in a study of human T cells and chemical hapten exposure (dated by TCRdb to about 2021). Looking at the study overall: Libraries were pooled for sequencing, and per-sample TCR yields varied mainly because of small differences in library volumes within the pool. The study tracked peripheral blood TCR repertoire changes in vivo during primary and secondary sensitization to the hapten diphenylcyclopropenone (DPC) in alopecia patients. Both TCR alpha and TCR beta chains were sequenced from each blood RNA sample. What the authors observed across the whole study: No change with DPC sensitization was found in the number of TCRs above 1 in 1000 frequency, and no evidence of global repertoire structure alterations was found. Repeated subsampling changed both the strength of the expansion versus patch-test correlation and the threshold at which that correlation became significant.

According to the germline V gene, CDR1 reads SNHLY and CDR2 reads FYNNEI. V loses 1 base, J loses 5 bases, and the germline ends lie 4 bases apart. Taken from cysteine to phenylalanine, the CDR3 has 12 residues. Only the CDR3 region is kept as DNA, spanning 36 bases read in frame from base 1. As concerns this clonotype: The antigen it recognizes is unknown. Nothing much larger sits one base from this clone, and base qualities are not available.

The label giving this sample's time point can be read as: healthy volunteer bleed at 2 weeks. Total RNA was isolated from unfractionated whole blood collected in Tempus Blood RNA tubes. A handful of healthy volunteers were used as TCR sequencing controls and were bled at day 0, 2 weeks and 6 weeks. Library construction relied on RACE. TCRdb records NextSeq 500 as the sequencer. During library preparation, unique molecular identifiers were attached to individual cDNA molecules so that TCRs could be counted in a quantitative, reproducible way. Under the source paper's analysis protocol: The median number of TCRs per sample was 95,638, ranging from about 20,000 to 750,000. V, J and CDR3 annotation of the TCR reads was carried out using the Decombinator software suite. For PS versus PT1 abundance plots, all samples were subsampled to the same number of TCRs (28,000). TCRs were defined as expanded if absent before sensitization and observed at least eight times at the 2-week time point. TCRdb trimmed public reads at Q25 via fastp, called clones via MiXCR and kept in-frame beta chains. All rows with the same CDR3 protein become a single entry with the most common DNA and genes. The authors' filters were not applied to this entry. The sample has 80,000 to 100,000 distinct CDR3 sequences on record, approximately 10% of them singletons. The ten top clones hold 2.5% to 3.5% of the sample.

This TCR came from a female donor in good health. Some clones in this sample may be carry-over from other donors' samples. Material for sequencing was whole blood. The V and J segments used are TRBV2 and TRBJ2-3; too little of a D gene remains to name it. The CDR3 reads as follows: CASSEVGDTQYF. Read as DNA, the sequence is TGTGCCAGCAGTGAAGTAGGAGATACGCAGTATTTT.